The next 28 T cell receptor beta chains were all read from a single sample in a study of a mutant IDH1 vaccine in newly diagnosed glioma. Only in-frame clones appear in the TCRdb table, and some are missing; sequencing was by immunoSEQ multiplex PCR. The profile shows some 130,000 clones, around 77% of them singletons. No antigens are known for them. Time point in this sample: week 11, during vaccination. Every single dose of the vaccine, 300 ug of mutant IDH1 20-mer peptide, came with topical imiquimod. Sequenced here: PBMCs, sampled from a glioma patient whose treatment included an IDH1 peptide vaccine. Receptor source: a man aged 40-55 years with glioma.

V and J are TRBV10-3 and TRBJ1-1, with D perhaps TRBD1 (5 bases). V was trimmed by 4 bases and J by 7 bases, leaving 7 bases between them. There are 11 residues in the CDR3. From germline, CDR1 is ENHRY and CDR2 SYGVKD. The CDR3 DNA follows: TGTGCCATCAGTGCAGGGATTGAAGCTTTCTTT. It encodes CAISAGIEAFF.

CDR3 residues: CASSPRTGSTDTQYF. For the CDR3, the DNA is TGTGCCAGCAGTCCACGGACAGGGAGCACAGATACGCAGTATTTT. The chain links TRBV6-5 to TRBJ2-3; 8 nucleotides line up with TRBD1. The CDR3 has 15 residues. Germline assignment: CDR1 MNHEY and CDR2 SVGAGI. The V segment lost 5 bases and the J segment 0 bases; nucleotides outside the gene matches: 4.

The chain links TRBV29-1 to TRBJ2-7, with 10 bases lining up with TRBD1. V lost 4 bases to trimming and J lost 6 bases; unmatched junction nucleotides: 3. The CDR3 is 12 residues long. The germline V gene has CDR1 SQVTM and CDR2 ANQGSEA. As DNA, the CDR3 is TGCAGCGTTGTTAGGGACAGGGGCGAGCAGTACTTC. This sequence encodes CSVVRDRGEQYF.

The genes are TRBV7-9 and TRBJ2-5; a possible D gene is TRBD2 (5 bases). The CDR3 has 15 amino acids. CDR1 and CDR2 (germline): SEHNR, FQNEAQ (reference sequence). V lost 0 bases and J lost 1, with 9 bases in between. CDR3 loop: CASSLARTLQETQYF. The DNA for the CDR3 is TGTGCCAGCAGCTTAGCCCGGACTCTCCAAGAGACCCAGTACTTC. The complete variable domain, with remaining parts taken from reference TRBV7-9 and TRBJ2-5, reads DTGVSQNPRHKITKRGQNVTFRCDPISEHNRLYWYRQTLGQGPEFLTYFQNEAQLEKSRLLSDRFSAERPKGSFSTLEIQRTEQGDSAMYLCASSLARTLQETQYFGPGTRLLVL.

This clone has a handful of counts. The rearrangement joins TRBV5-1 to TRBJ2-7; the D gene is possibly TRBD2 (5 bases). V shed 4 bases and J shed 2 bases, with 13 bases lying between them. This CDR3 contains 14 residues. Germline CDR1 reads SGHRS; CDR2 reads YFSETQ. CDR3 nucleotides: TGCGCCAGCAGCCTAGAGGGATTTACCTACGAGCAGTACTTC. Its translation is CASSLEGFTYEQYF.

The table lists this clone with a few counts. The V gene is TRBV30, the J gene TRBJ1-5; no clear D. The germline V and J ends were trimmed by 0 bases and 6 bases, with 15 bases remaining between them. CDR1 and CDR2 from the germline V gene are GTSNPN and SVGIG (reference sequence). CDR3 length equals 15 residues. The CDR3 DNA reads TGTGCCTGGAGTGTAGGCCCAGACGCGGGTCAGCCCCAGCATTTT. It specifies CAWSVGPDAGQPQHF. The variable domain in full, completed from reference TRBV30 and TRBJ1-5, reads SQTIHQWPATLVQPVGSPLSLECTVEGTSNPNLYWYRQAAGRGLQLLFYSVGIGQISSEVPQNLSASRPQDRQFILSSKKLLLSDSGFYLCAWSVGPDAGQPQHFGDGTRLSIL.

This clone was observed a few times. V usage is TRBV5-4 and J usage is TRBJ2-7, with 9 bases aligning to TRBD1. The CDR3 has 15 amino acids. Germline values: CDR1 SGHNT, CDR2 YYREEE (reference sequence). With 6 bases clipped from V and 9 bases from J, the junction kept 16 bases outside the gene matches. The CDR3 reads CASTPPGQGNRRQYF. CDR3 DNA: TGTGCCAGCACCCCCCCAGGACAGGGGAATCGGCGGCAGTACTTC.

CDR3 region: CASSIAVNTDTQYF. The CDR3 bases are TGTGCCAGTAGTATAGCGGTGAACACAGATACGCAGTATTTT. The chain uses TRBV19 and TRBJ2-3, with D uncertain. The V and J ends lost 1 base and 2 bases respectively, with 7 bases between them. This CDR3 region has 14 residues. The germline V gene has CDR1 LNHDA and CDR2 SQIVND (reference sequence).

The V call is TRBV19, the J call TRBJ2-2, with D possibly being TRBD2 (6 bases). The CDR3 contains 14 residues. Germline lookup yields CDR1 LNHDA and CDR2 SQIVND (reference sequence). The CDR3 bases are TGTGCTATAGGGCGGGGAACGAACACCGGGGAGCTGTTTTTT. Translating gives CAIGRGTNTGELFF.

The V gene is TRBV28, the J gene TRBJ2-7; D might be TRBD2 (6 bases). In germline, CDR1 is MDHEN, CDR2 SYDVKM. V was cut by 11 bases and J by 3 bases, with 17 bases left in between. The CDR3 contains 13 residues. The CDR3 DNA reads TGTGCCGGCGGCCCGGGAGTTCACTACGAGCAGTACTTC. Translated, it gives CAGGPGVHYEQYF.

This chain joins TRBV6-6 and TRBJ2-5, with 8 bases that match TRBD2. The V gene end was trimmed by 7 bases and the J gene end by 3 bases; junction bases not matched to a gene: 13. This CDR3 has 16 amino acids. Germline loops: CDR1 MNHNY, CDR2 SVGAGI (reference sequence). This CDR3 reads CASNGRRAGGKETQYF. In nucleotides, the CDR3 is TGTGCCAGCAATGGGCGACGGGCGGGAGGAAAAGAGACCCAGTACTTC.

CDR3 DNA sequence: TGTGCCAGTAGTATACGGCAGGGCCTCGCCAAAAACATTCAGTACTTC. Residues: CASSIRQGLAKNIQYF. This rearrangement joins TRBV19 to TRBJ2-4, with a possible D match to TRBD1 (5 bases). V lost 2 bases and J lost 1, with 12 bases in between. Per germline, CDR1 LNHDA and CDR2 SQIVND (reference sequence). CDR3 length: 16 residues.

In DNA form, the CDR3 reads TGTGCCAGCAGCTTAAGGGCCCCCAGTCCAGGGAGGAACTATGGCTACACCTTC. It encodes CASSLRAPSPGRNYGYTF. The chain employs TRBV7-3 and TRBJ1-2; TRBD1 might be the D (5 bases). The V gene's germline CDR1 is SGHTA and CDR2 FQGTGA. The CDR3 runs to 18 residues. Deletions cut 1 base from V and 2 bases from J, with 20 bases between.

The rearrangement links TRBV6-1 to TRBJ1-4, with 8 bases aligning to TRBD1. Germline CDR1 reads MNHNS; CDR2 reads SASEGT. This CDR3 is 14 amino acids long. The V and J ends lost 6 bases and 7 bases, in that order; junction bases with no gene match: 7. CDR3 in amino acids: CASSPGQGGEKLFF. Here the CDR3 DNA reads TGTGCCAGCAGCCCCGGACAGGGCGGTGAAAAACTGTTTTTT.

The genes are TRBV6-6 and TRBJ2-7; D might be TRBD1 (7 bases). Germline values: CDR1 MNHNY, CDR2 SVGAGI (reference sequence). V lost 11 bases and J lost 7, with 15 bases in between. The CDR3 covers 11 residues. CDR3 in amino acids: CAGRDSGEQYF. CDR3 coding DNA: TGTGCCGGAAGGGACAGCGGGGAGCAGTACTTC.

This sequence joins TRBV5-4 and TRBJ1-2; 7 positions agree with TRBD1. V lost 2 bases and J lost 4; bases outside the gene matches: 8. This CDR3 is built from 15 residues. The V gene's germline CDR1 is SGHNT and CDR2 YYREEE (reference sequence). In DNA, the CDR3 is TGTGCCAGCAGCTTAGCCGGACAGGAGGGCTATGGCTACACCTTC. This codes for CASSLAGQEGYGYTF.

V gene TRBV28 combines with J gene TRBJ1-5; D not resolved. Trimming removed 8 bases from V and 2 bases from J, with 13 bases in between. CDR1 MDHEN and CDR2 SYDVKM come from the germline V gene. This CDR3 has 14 amino acids. The CDR3 is CASCPHMGNQPQHF. Here the CDR3 DNA reads TGTGCCAGCTGCCCTCATATGGGCAATCAGCCCCAGCATTTT.

The CDR3 region is CASSSQGSEQYF. The CDR3 DNA is TGTGCCAGCAGCTCGCAAGGGAGCGAGCAGTACTTC. The chain is built from TRBV7-9 and TRBJ2-7; TRBD2 is a possible D gene (5 bases). CDR1 and CDR2 from the germline V gene are SEHNR and FQNEAQ (reference sequence). The CDR3 runs 12 residues. Trimming pared 4 bases from V and 6 bases from J, leaving 10 bases between. Drawing the rest from reference TRBV7-9 and TRBJ2-7, the complete variable domain is DTGVSQNPRHKITKRGQNVTFRCDPISEHNRLYWYRQTLGQGPEFLTYFQNEAQLEKSRLLSDRFSAERPKGSFSTLEIQRTEQGDSAMYLCASSSQGSEQYFGPGTRLTVT.

This chain links TRBV7-9 with TRBJ1-5; 7 nucleotides align to TRBD1. Germline loops: CDR1 SEHNR, CDR2 FQNEAQ (reference sequence). V dropped 4 bases and J dropped 4; count of bases not matched to a gene: 7. The length of the CDR3 is 15 residues. This CDR3 is CASSSQGDSNQPQHF. The CDR3 bases are TGTGCCAGCAGCTCCCAGGGGGACAGTAATCAGCCCCAGCATTTT.

The CDR3, as DNA: TGTGCCATCAACGATGGGAGCTCCTACGAGCAGTACTTC. Translation gives CAINDGSSYEQYF. The genes are TRBV7-9 and TRBJ2-5; D may be TRBD2 (5 bases). The end of the DNA aligns better with TRBJ2-7, so the J call may be wrong. This CDR3 spans 13 amino acids. In germline, CDR1 is SEHNR, CDR2 FQNEAQ (reference sequence).

This rearrangement joins TRBV27 to TRBJ2-7, with TRBD2 identical over 8 bases. CDR1 is MNHEY, CDR2 SMNVEV, per germline (reference sequence). The CDR3 is 15 amino acids. The J segment lost 0 bases and the V segment lost 5 bases, leaving 6 bases of the junction unmatched. CDR3 sequence reads: CASSHFAGGSYEQYF. The CDR3 DNA reads TGTGCCAGCAGTCACTTCGCGGGGGGCTCCTACGAGCAGTACTTC.

The chain carries TRBV28 and TRBJ2-5, with TRBD1 as a possible D gene (7 bases). The CDR3 is made up of 16 amino acids. Germline lookup yields CDR1 MDHEN and CDR2 SYDVKM. V was cut by 5 bases and J by 5 bases, with 21 bases left in between. CDR3 sequence: CASSQQGGFGQETQYF. CDR3 bases: TGTGCCAGCAGTCAGCAGGGGGGCTTTGGACAGGAGACCCAGTACTTC.

This sequence joins TRBV7-6 and TRBJ2-1; D ambiguous. The CDR3 contains 12 residues. Trimming pared 1 base from V and 10 bases from J, leaving 8 bases between. CDR1 and CDR2 (germline): SGHVS, FNYEAQ. As DNA, the CDR3 is TGTGCCAGCAGCTTAGGAGGTACCGAGCAGTTCTTC. Its translation is CASSLGGTEQFF.

The rearrangement joins TRBV7-2 to TRBJ2-1, with 9 bases lining up with TRBD1. The CDR3 is made up of 14 amino acids. Per germline, CDR1 SGHTA and CDR2 FQGNSA. After removal of 3 bases from V and 5 bases from J, the junction contained 2 bases not matched to a gene. CDR3 amino acids: CASSFGQGNNEQFF. CDR3 DNA sequence: TGTGCCAGCAGCTTCGGACAGGGGAACAATGAGCAGTTCTTC. The complete variable domain, with remaining parts taken from reference TRBV7-2 and TRBJ2-1, reads GAGVSQSPSNKVTEKGKDVELRCDPISGHTALYWYRQSLGQGLEFLIYFQGNSAPDKSGLPSDRFSAERTGGSVSTLTIQRTQQEDSAVYLCASSFGQGNNEQFFGPGTRLTVL.

This clone was detected only a few times. The V and J genes are TRBV7-8 and TRBJ2-7; TRBD2 agrees at 15 bases. CDR1 is SGHVS and CDR2 is FQNEAQ in the germline V gene. Germline trimming cut 5 bases from V and 4 bases from J; bases unmatched to any gene: 3. The CDR3 loop spans 15 amino acids. Here the CDR3 reads CASSHGTSGGYEQYF. CDR3 bases: TGTGCCAGCAGCCACGGGACTAGCGGGGGGTACGAGCAGTACTTC.

The chain's CDR3 is CASSLLAGTTGELFF. Here the CDR3 DNA reads TGTGCCAGCAGCTTACTAGCGGGGACAACCGGGGAGCTGTTTTTT. The rearrangement links TRBV7-9 to TRBJ2-2, with TRBD2 matching 9 bases. CDR1 and CDR2 (germline): SEHNR, FQNEAQ (reference sequence). V dropped 2 bases and J dropped 5; count of bases not matched to a gene: 3. This CDR3 comprises 15 residues.

The J gene is TRBJ1-2, the V gene TRBV27; 7 nucleotides align to TRBD1. J gave up 4 bases and V 6 bases, and 5 bases lay outside the gene matches. Germline CDR1 reads MNHEY; CDR2 reads SMNVEV (reference sequence). The CDR3 loop spans 13 amino acids. The CDR3 here is CASRGTALYGYTF. CDR3 DNA: TGTGCCAGCAGAGGGACAGCCCTCTATGGCTACACCTTC.

The gene calls are TRBV6-5 and TRBJ2-3, with 7 bases identical to TRBD2. The V and J ends lost 6 bases and 6 bases, in that order; junction bases with no gene match: 6. The CDR3 sequence is 13 residues long. Germline V gene data show CDR1 as MNHEY and CDR2 as SVGAGI. Here the CDR3 DNA reads TGTGCCAGCAGCCGGGGGGTCCGGGATACGCAGTATTTT. This gives the protein CASSRGVRDTQYF.